The rows below give T cell receptor beta chains drawn from one sample of a study of blood T cell repertoires in COVID-19. Measured with immunoSEQ multiplex PCR; TCRdb has only the in-frame clones, and not every one. Here the sample spans 350,000 to 450,000 clones, 85% to 90% being singletons. Sequencing was done on a sample of PBMCs or T cells enriched from blood (not recorded which). Receptors originate from a man aged 25 to 45 who had recovered from COVID-19. Each CDR3 is given with its conserved first and last residue. D genes are given only for firm matches.

>TRBD2|TRBV18|TRBJ2-1
TGTGCCAGCTCACCGGGACTAGCGGGAGCAGCGGTTGAGCAGTTCTTC
CASSPGLAGAAVEQFF
>-|TRBV27|TRBJ2-1
TGTGCCAGCAGTTTACCGGGGAATGAGCAGTTCTTC
CASSLPGNEQFF
>-|TRBV5-4|TRBJ1-2
TGTGCCAGCAGGGGAGGGGCAGACTATGGCTACACCTTC
CASRGGADYGYTF
>-|TRBV7-9|TRBJ2-7
TGTGCCAGCAGCTTAGTTACAGTACCCTACGAGCAGTACTTC
CASSLVTVPYEQYF
>-|TRBV4-1|TRBJ1-1
TGCGCCAGCAGCCAAGTGGGGGAAGGGGGCACTGAAGCTTTCTTT
CASSQVGEGGTEAFF
>-|TRBV10-1|TRBJ2-2
TGCGCCAGCAGTGAAGCGGTGCACGCGAACACCGGGGAGCTGTTTTTT
CASSEAVHANTGELFF
>TRBD2|TRBV2|TRBJ2-1
TGTGCCAGCAGTGCGCTAGCGGCCTATTCCAATGAGCAGTTCTTC
CASSALAAYSNEQFF
>TRBD2|TRBV11-3|TRBJ2-1
TGTGCCAGCAGCAAGGGGACTAGCGGGATAGGATACAATGAGCAGTTCTTC
CASSKGTSGIGYNEQFF
>TRBD1|TRBV28|TRBJ2-2
TGTGCCAGCAAGGTTGCAGGGGGATTCAACACCGGGGAGCTGTTTTTT
CASKVAGGFNTGELFF
>-|TRBV3-1/TRBV3-2|TRBJ1-2
TGTGCCAGTAAGACCGGGGAGGGCTACACCTTC
CASKTGEGYTF
>-|TRBV5-1|TRBJ2-4
TGCGCCAGCAGCGCTGTGGAGAATCTAGCCAAAAACATTCAGTACTTC
CASSAVENLAKNIQYF
>TRBD1|TRBV7-3|TRBJ2-7
TGTGCCAGCAGCTCGGCCGGGACAGGGAACTACGAGCAGTACTTC
CASSSAGTGNYEQYF
>-|TRBV10-3|TRBJ2-2
TGTGCCGCACGTCCGCGGGACACCGGGGAGCTGTTTTTT
CAARPRDTGELFF
>-|TRBV5-5|TRBJ2-3
TGTGCCAGCAGCCCTGGGGCTCAACGGACAGATACGCAGTATTTT
CASSPGAQRTDTQYF
>TRBD2|TRBV11-2|TRBJ2-3
TGTGCCAGCAGCTTCTGGGGGAGGGCAGATACGCAGTATTTT
CASSFWGRADTQYF
>-|TRBV10-3|TRBJ1-5
TGTGCCATCAGTGCGGAAGGAGACCAGCCCCAGCATTTT
CAISAEGDQPQHF
>TRBD1|TRBV5-6|TRBJ1-5
TGTGCCAGCAGCTTGGACGGGACAGGGGAACAGCCCCAGCATTTT
CASSLDGTGEQPQHF
>-|TRBV6-2/TRBV6-3|TRBJ1-5
TGTGCCAGCAGTTACCCAGGGGTGGTGCAGCCCCAGCATTTT
CASSYPGVVQPQHF
>-|TRBV11-2|TRBJ2-7
TGTGCCAGCAGCCTTTCCCCGGACAACTCCTACGAGCAGTACTTC
CASSLSPDNSYEQYF
>TRBD1|TRBV19|TRBJ1-5
TGTGCCAGTAGTAGAAAGACAGGGGGCAATCAGCCCCAGCATTTT
CASSRKTGGNQPQHF
>-|TRBV28|TRBJ1-2
TGTGCCAGCAGCTCAGGTAGTAATAACTATGGCTACACCTTC
CASSSGSNNYGYTF
>-|TRBV10-3|TRBJ2-5
TGTGCCATCAGTGGACTTACCGAAGAGACCCAGTACTTC
CAISGLTEETQYF
>-|TRBV14|TRBJ2-1
TGTGCCAGCAGCCCCTACCCTGCCCCCAACGAGCAGTTCTTC
CASSPYPAPNEQFF
>TRBD1|TRBV10-1|TRBJ1-6
TGCGCCAGCAGTGACGCCGGGACAGATAATTCACCCCTCCACTTT
CASSDAGTDNSPLHF
>-|TRBV10-3|TRBJ2-5
TGTGCCATCAGTACAGGGATTGGGGAGACCCAGTACTTC
CAISTGIGETQYF
>-|TRBV7-3|TRBJ2-3
TGTGCCAGCAGCTTAAACCCCTATTCTGCAGATACGCAGTATTTT
CASSLNPYSADTQYF
>TRBD1|TRBV5-6|TRBJ1-1
TGTGCCAGCAGCCTCGGGACAGTGAACACTGAAGCTTTCTTT
CASSLGTVNTEAFF
>-|TRBV30|TRBJ2-5
TGTGCCTGGAGCCCTCGTTGGGCGCGAGAAGAGACCCAGTACTTC
CAWSPRWAREETQYF
>-|TRBV19|TRBJ1-1
TGTGCCAGTAGCCCCGTGGCAGGGTTTTCTGAAGCTTTCTTT
CASSPVAGFSEAFF
>-|TRBV19|TRBJ1-2
TGTGCCAGTAGTATTGGGGCTGGCAGGGACTTGGGCTATGGCTACACCTTC
CASSIGAGRDLGYGYTF